Below are 22 T cell receptor beta chains sequenced from a single sample in a study of PD-1 blockade in classical Hodgkin lymphoma. Using immunoSEQ multiplex PCR, the repertoire was profiled, and TCRdb retains in-frame clones only, with some absent. There are 15,000 to 20,000 clones in the sample; roughly 87% occur only once, and around 4.2% lies in the top ten. As for time point: newly diagnosed, previously untreated cHL patient sample. Sequenced input: peripheral blood mononuclear cells (PBMCs). All receptors derive from a human donor with classical Hodgkin lymphoma.

This chain uses TRBV28 with TRBJ1-4, with 9 bases fitting TRBD1. The CDR3 sequence is 15 residues long. Germline CDR1 is MDHEN and CDR2 is SYDVKM. With V trimmed by 5 bases and J by 8 bases, 9 bases remained unmatched. CDR3 nucleotides: TGTGCCAGCAGTACCACACAGGGGGCCCCCGAAAAACTGTTTTTT. Amino acids: CASSTTQGAPEKLFF.

The V call is TRBV6-5, the J call TRBJ1-3, with D uncertain. Germline V CDR1 and CDR2: MNHEY, SVGAGI. The CDR3 spans 14 residues. V shed 4 bases and J shed 2 bases, with 9 bases lying between them. The CDR3 DNA follows: TGTGCCAGCAGTTCGAGGGTCGCTGGAAACACCATATATTTT. Translation gives CASSSRVAGNTIYF.

The chain uses TRBV11-3 and TRBJ2-3; 9 bases are a match to TRBD2. Unmatched junction bases numbered 6, after V lost 4 bases and J lost 4 bases. CDR1 is SGHNT and CDR2 is YENEEA in the germline V gene. This CDR3 is 15 amino acids long. In nucleotides, the CDR3 is TGTGCCAGCAGCTCCTTTAGCGGGAGCGCAGATACGCAGTATTTT. It specifies CASSSFSGSADTQYF.

The rearrangement joins TRBV16 to TRBJ1-1; 7 bases are a match to TRBD1. The CDR3 spans 15 residues. Germline V gene lookup returns CDR1 KGHSY and CDR2 FQNENV. Losses at the gene ends were 4 bases for V and 1 base for J; bases not matched to a gene: 6. DNA for the CDR3: TGTGCCAGCAGCCCTAGAGGGACAGAGAACACTGAAGCTTTCTTT. It codes for CASSPRGTENTEAFF.

This rearrangement joins TRBV28 to TRBJ2-5, with 9 bases lining up with TRBD2. Germline trimming cut 5 bases from V and 5 bases from J; bases unmatched to any gene: 15. The CDR3 is 17 amino acids. Germline loops: CDR1 MDHEN, CDR2 SYDVKM. The CDR3 nucleotides are TGTGCCAGCAGTGGCGGGAGGGCGGCCTTTGGGGGGGAGACCCAGTACTTC. Amino acids: CASSGGRAAFGGETQYF.

V gene TRBV18 combines with J gene TRBJ1-3, with 9 bases matching TRBD1. V trimming: 5 bases; J trimming: 2 bases; junction bases outside the gene matches: 4. This CDR3 comprises 15 residues. From germline, CDR1 is KGHSH and CDR2 LQKENI. This CDR3 reads CASSTYRGPGNTIYF. In DNA, the CDR3 is TGTGCCAGCTCAACCTACAGGGGGCCTGGAAACACCATATATTTT. Full variable domain (remainder filled in from reference TRBV18 and TRBJ1-3): NAGVMQNPRHLVRRRGQEARLRCSPMKGHSHVYWYRQLPEEGLKFMVYLQKENIIDESGMPKERFSAEFPKEGPSILRIQQVVRGDSAAYFCASSTYRGPGNTIYFGEGSWLTVV.

The rearrangement uses TRBV28 and TRBJ2-7; TRBD2 matches 10 bases. J lost 9 bases, V lost 5 bases, and 10 bases had no gene match. This CDR3 spans 14 amino acids. Germline loops: CDR1 MDHEN, CDR2 SYDVKM. DNA for the CDR3: TGTGCCAGCAGTCCAGCGGGAGGGCGTTTCGGGCAGTACTTC. This encodes CASSPAGGRFGQYF.

The chain uses TRBV30 and TRBJ2-7, with D perhaps given as TRBD1 or TRBD2 (5 bases each). The V gene's germline CDR1 is GTSNPN and CDR2 SVGIG (reference sequence). This CDR3 is 12 amino acids long. Trimming stripped 2 bases from V and 4 bases from J, with 9 bases between. The CDR3 region is CAWSRDRYEQYF. Here the CDR3 DNA reads TGTGCCTGGAGTAGGGACCGGTACGAGCAGTACTTC.

This clone appeared once. The chain is built from TRBV29-1 and TRBJ2-7; D unclear. Deletions cut 4 bases from V and 0 bases from J, with 13 bases between. This CDR3 comprises 14 residues. CDR1 and CDR2 from the germline V gene are SQVTM and ANQGSEA. The DNA of the CDR3 is TGCAGCGTTGTCCCGACGAAAAGCTCCTACGAGCAGTACTTC. Amino acids: CSVVPTKSSYEQYF.

Only one count was recorded for this clone. V is TRBV4-2 and J is TRBJ2-7, with 11 bases matching TRBD1. CDR1 and CDR2 from the germline V gene are LGHNA and YNFKEQ. V trimming: 2 bases; J trimming: 1 base; junction bases outside the gene matches: 7. CDR3 length equals 17 residues. CDR3: CASSQSGTGGISYEQYF. The CDR3 nucleotides are TGTGCCAGCAGCCAAAGCGGGACAGGGGGAATATCCTACGAGCAGTACTTC.

The chain uses TRBV6-1 and TRBJ1-3, with 7 nucleotides matching TRBD1. V lost 3 bases to trimming and J lost 1 base; unmatched junction nucleotides: 12. This CDR3 spans 18 amino acids. Germline CDR1 reads MNHNS; CDR2 reads SASEGT. CDR3 loop: CASSETTGFLGSGNTIYF. The CDR3 DNA reads as TGTGCCAGCAGTGAGACGACAGGGTTCCTCGGGTCTGGAAACACCATATATTTT.

The chain couples TRBV5-5 to TRBJ2-2, with 7 bases aligning to TRBD1. The CDR3 contains 15 residues. Losses at the gene ends were 4 bases for V and 7 bases for J; bases not matched to a gene: 10. The germline CDR1 and CDR2 sequences are SGHKS and YYEKEE (reference sequence). CDR3 nucleotides: TGTGCCAGCAGCAAAAATCCTGACAGGGACGGGGAGCTGTTTTTT. Its translation is CASSKNPDRDGELFF.

The V gene is TRBV7-9, the J gene TRBJ2-2; D gene unclear. Germline CDR1 reads SEHNR; CDR2 reads FQNEAQ (reference sequence). CDR3 length equals 15 residues. Trimming removed 2 bases from V and 5 bases from J, with 12 bases in between. CDR3 residues: CASSLTAVGTGELFF. The CDR3 DNA is TGTGCCAGCAGCTTAACCGCAGTAGGAACCGGGGAGCTGTTTTTT.

This clone occurred once. This rearrangement joins TRBV9 to TRBJ2-2; D unresolved. The germline CDR1 and CDR2 sequences are SGDLS and YYNGEE. Trimming pared 0 bases from V and 1 base from J, leaving 4 bases between. The CDR3 contains 14 residues. The CDR3 loop reads CASSVGGNTGELFF. CDR3 nucleotide sequence: TGTGCCAGCAGCGTAGGGGGGAACACCGGGGAGCTGTTTTTT. Together with reference TRBV9 and TRBJ2-2, the CDR3 gives the full variable domain: DSGVTQTPKHLITATGQRVTLRCSPRSGDLSVYWYQQSLDQGLQFLIQYYNGEERAKGNILERFSAQQFPDLHSELNLSSLELGDSALYFCASSVGGNTGELFFGEGSRLTVL.

This chain links TRBV7-2 with TRBJ2-7; no reliable D call. CDR1 is SGHTA and CDR2 is FQGNSA in the germline V gene. V gave up 1 base and J gave up 1 base, with 2 bases separating them. This CDR3 is 12 amino acids long. The chain's CDR3 is CASSLVSYEQYF. The CDR3, as DNA: TGTGCCAGCAGCTTAGTGTCCTACGAGCAGTACTTC.

On this clone: Other DNA sequences within the sample encode an identical CDR3. This sequence joins TRBV9 and TRBJ2-6, with 8 bases fitting TRBD2. V trimming: 2 bases; J trimming: 4 bases; junction bases outside the gene matches: 11. The CDR3 covers 18 residues. CDR1 is SGDLS, CDR2 YYNGEE, per germline. As DNA, the CDR3 is TGTGCCAGCAGCGTCGTTCCAGCGGGAGCGGGGGGGGCCAACGTCCTGACTTTC. It yields the protein CASSVVPAGAGGANVLTF.

This chain uses TRBV28 with TRBJ1-6, with 10 bases fitting TRBD1. This CDR3 has 15 residues. With 6 bases clipped from V and 10 bases from J, the junction kept 9 bases outside the gene matches. Germline V gene sequence: CDR1 MDHEN, CDR2 SYDVKM. For the CDR3, the DNA is TGTGCCAGCAGCCGCGGGACAGGGGTGGGATCACCCCTCCACTTT. Translating it yields CASSRGTGVGSPLHF.

The rearrangement joins TRBV10-3 to TRBJ2-5; the match to TRBD1 covers 8 bases. Germline V gene sequence: CDR1 ENHRY, CDR2 SYGVKD. V was pared by 6 bases and J by 1 base, with 4 bases of the junction left unmatched. The CDR3 covers 14 residues. The CDR3 spells CAISPGGAQETQYF. The CDR3 DNA follows: TGTGCCATCAGCCCAGGGGGCGCCCAAGAGACCCAGTACTTC.

This clone showed up just once. V and J are TRBV10-3 and TRBJ2-7; 8 bases map to TRBD1. This CDR3 spans 14 amino acids. Germline CDR1 and CDR2: ENHRY and SYGVKD. Trimming took 6 bases from V and 6 from J; bases not matched to a gene: 10. Here the CDR3 reads CAIRSGTGQSEQYF. Written as DNA, the CDR3 is TGTGCCATCAGATCCGGGACAGGCCAATCCGAGCAGTACTTC.

The CDR3 DNA is TGTGCCAGCAGTACACCCGGGACAGGCCCCTTCAGCTACACCTTC. This encodes CASSTPGTGPFSYTF. The J gene is TRBJ1-2, the V gene TRBV28; 8 bases align to TRBD1. In germline, CDR1 is MDHEN, CDR2 SYDVKM. The CDR3 has 15 residues. After removal of 5 bases from V and 9 bases from J, the junction contained 14 bases not matched to a gene.

The chain joins TRBV6-1 to TRBJ2-1, with 9 nucleotides matching TRBD2. Germline-derived CDR1 and CDR2 are MNHNS and SASEGT. The V segment lost 2 bases and the J segment 7 bases; nucleotides outside the gene matches: 9. The CDR3 extends over 16 amino acids. CDR3 loop: CASSESLGLANNEQFF. The CDR3 nucleotides read TGTGCCAGCAGTGAATCTCTAGGACTAGCGAATAATGAGCAGTTCTTC.

In nucleotides, the CDR3 is TGTGCCAGCAGCTCCCTAATTTGGGATGGCTACACCTTC. It specifies CASSSLIWDGYTF. This chain uses TRBV7-2 with TRBJ1-2; no firm D call. V was trimmed by 4 bases and J by 6 bases, leaving 12 bases between them. This CDR3 contains 13 residues. The V gene's germline CDR1 is SGHTA and CDR2 FQGNSA. The variable domain in full, with the rest retrieved from reference TRBV7-2 and TRBJ1-2, is GAGVSQSPSNKVTEKGKDVELRCDPISGHTALYWYRQSLGQGLEFLIYFQGNSAPDKSGLPSDRFSAERTGGSVSTLTIQRTQQEDSAVYLCASSSLIWDGYTFGSGTRLTVV.